This TCR beta chain was profiled in a study of early T cells in non-severe SARS-CoV-2 infection. Whole-study context: Sequencing of bulk RNA from unsorted whole blood was done, without chain pairing. Overall study results and limits: Reliance on VDJdb matching favored anti-spike CD8 responses; private and CD4 specificities were missed.

Unique molecular identifiers were attached to individual cDNA molecules. One entry per CDR3 protein results from TCRdb running MiXCR on the 5' RACE reads. The profile shows tens of thousands of distinct CDR3 sequences, approximately 14% of them singletons. Trimming took 6 bases from V and 0 from J; bases not matched to a gene: 2. CDR1 is LNHDA, CDR2 SQIVND, per germline (reference sequence). This CDR3 is 14 amino acids long. Comments on this clonotype: Its target is unknown.

This TCR derives from an adult who was a healthcare worker with PCR-confirmed SARS-CoV-2 infection or an uninfected control (not recorded which). The source material was whole blood, sampled at baseline. The V and J genes are TRBV19 and TRBJ2-3; 8 positions match TRBD2. As DNA, the CDR3 is TGTGCCAGTAGAGCTAGCGGGAGCACAGATACGCAGTATTTT. Translating gives CASRASGSTDTQYF.